This T cell receptor (beta chain) appears in the sequencing data of a study of memory CD4+ T cells and cytomegalovirus serostatus. Study as a whole: Of the healthy Belgian adults, 9 or 10 were CMV seropositive and 24 seronegative.

Study-wide points: Each of 65 to 75 CMV-associated TCRbeta sequences occurred in one to five individuals.

Per the germline V gene, CDR1 is SNHLY and CDR2 is FYNNEI. The CDR3 runs 15 residues. V lost 8 bases, J lost 2 bases, and 10 bases stayed unmatched. Original handling: After removing out-of-frame reads, over 2 million distinct TCRbeta sequences remained. This table comes from immunoSEQ multiplex PCR, and its TCRdb copy is limited to in-frame clones, with some not included. For V, J and clone size, that table is used; D and trimming come from the DNA. The data contain approximately 70,000 clones, 75% to 80% of them singletons. On this clone: The antigen is undetermined.

Single viable CD3+CD4+CD8-CD45RO+ cells were sorted as the memory CD4+ T cells. The sample taken for sequencing was memory CD4+ T cells from blood. The V and J genes are TRBV2 and TRBJ2-3; 7 bases are shared with TRBD2. This clonotype was sampled from an adult in good health and CMV-seropositive. The CDR3 here is CASLLASGNTDTQYF. The CDR3 DNA is TGTGCCAGCCTTCTCGCTAGCGGAAACACAGATACGCAGTATTTT.